These T cell receptor beta chains were read from a single sample in a study of blood T cell repertoires in COVID-19. The data were produced by immunoSEQ multiplex PCR, yet TCRdb's version contains in-frame clones alone and is incomplete. The sample holds tens of thousands of clones; about nine tenths are singletons and the top ten take around 28%. The sequenced sample consisted of peripheral blood. The receptor source for this set is a human donor in a cohort sampled during active COVID-19. CDR3s include the opening cysteine and the closing phenylalanine or tryptophan. Each record gives: V gene, D gene, J gene, clone size, CDR3 DNA, CDR3 protein. A D gene is named only where the DNA matches it firmly. Clone size appears in some rows only: once, few, many, or a class for an expanded clone.

V gene: TRBV6-1; D gene: TRBD1; J gene: TRBJ2-5; clone size: -; CDR3 DNA: TGTGCCAGCAGTGCCAGACAGGGGGCGAGTCGGGAGACCCAGTACTTC; CDR3 protein: CASSARQGASRETQYF
V gene: TRBV10-2; D gene: TRBD2; J gene: TRBJ2-1; clone size: -; CDR3 DNA: TGCGCCAGCAGTGGGGGGACTAGCGGTTCTTACAATGAGCAGTTCTTC; CDR3 protein: CASSGGTSGSYNEQFF
V gene: TRBV9; D gene: -; J gene: TRBJ2-2; clone size: -; CDR3 DNA: TGTGCCAGCTGCCGTCAGAATACCGGGGAGCTGTTTTTT; CDR3 protein: CASCRQNTGELFF
V gene: TRBV10-1; D gene: TRBD1; J gene: TRBJ2-7; clone size: -; CDR3 DNA: TGCGCCAGCAGTGAGGCGACAGGGATCTACGAGCAGTACTTC; CDR3 protein: CASSEATGIYEQYF
V gene: TRBV5-1; D gene: TRBD1; J gene: TRBJ2-1; clone size: -; CDR3 DNA: TGCGCCAGCAGCTCCGGGACAGTGAGAACCTACAATGAGCAGTTCTTC; CDR3 protein: CASSSGTVRTYNEQFF
V gene: TRBV3-1/TRBV3-2; D gene: -; J gene: TRBJ1-2; clone size: -; CDR3 DNA: TGTGCCAGCAGCCAAGCTCGGGGGACTAACTATGGCTACACCTTC; CDR3 protein: CASSQARGTNYGYTF
V gene: TRBV7-2; D gene: TRBD2; J gene: TRBJ2-3; clone size: -; CDR3 DNA: TGTGCCAGCAGCCTGGGACTAGCGGGAGTAGATACGCAGTATTTT; CDR3 protein: CASSLGLAGVDTQYF
V gene: TRBV25-1; D gene: -; J gene: TRBJ2-7; clone size: -; CDR3 DNA: TGTGCCAGCAGTGACTCTGGGGGGAAATACGAGCAGTACTTC; CDR3 protein: CASSDSGGKYEQYF
V gene: TRBV11-3; D gene: TRBD1; J gene: TRBJ2-7; clone size: -; CDR3 DNA: TGTGCCAGCAGCGTGGACAGGGGAGGCTACGAGCAGTACTTC; CDR3 protein: CASSVDRGGYEQYF
V gene: TRBV28; D gene: TRBD1; J gene: TRBJ1-1; clone size: once; CDR3 DNA: TGTGCCAGCAGTGGACAGGGGGAGGGAGACACTGAAGCTTTCTTT; CDR3 protein: CASSGQGEGDTEAFF
V gene: TRBV29-1; D gene: -; J gene: TRBJ1-1; clone size: -; CDR3 DNA: TGCAGCGTCCAGGGTGGGGCTGAAGCTTTCTTT; CDR3 protein: CSVQGGAEAFF
V gene: TRBV5-1; D gene: -; J gene: TRBJ2-7; clone size: -; CDR3 DNA: TGCGCCAGCAGCTTGTCCAGGTCCTACGAGCAGTACTTC; CDR3 protein: CASSLSRSYEQYF
V gene: TRBV28; D gene: -; J gene: TRBJ2-1; clone size: -; CDR3 DNA: TGTGCCAGCAGTTTCCCGTCAGGCGGGACGTCCTACAATGAGCAGTTCTTC; CDR3 protein: CASSFPSGGTSYNEQFF
V gene: TRBV7-9; D gene: -; J gene: TRBJ2-1; clone size: -; CDR3 DNA: TGTGCCAGCATCACTTACGGTGGAGTCCACAATGAGCAGTTCTTC; CDR3 protein: CASITYGGVHNEQFF
V gene: TRBV7-9; D gene: TRBD2; J gene: TRBJ2-3; clone size: few; CDR3 DNA: TGTGCCAGCAGCTTAGGAGCGGGAGGGCCTCAAGATACGCAGTATTTT; CDR3 protein: CASSLGAGGPQDTQYF
V gene: TRBV7-9; D gene: TRBD1; J gene: TRBJ1-1; clone size: -; CDR3 DNA: TGTGCCAGCAGCTCCCGCGTGGCAGGGGGGACTGAAGCTTTCTTT; CDR3 protein: CASSSRVAGGTEAFF
V gene: TRBV6-5; D gene: -; J gene: TRBJ1-6; clone size: -; CDR3 DNA: TGTGCCAGCCAACAGGAACTCAATTCACCCCTCCACTTT; CDR3 protein: CASQQELNSPLHF
V gene: TRBV30; D gene: -; J gene: TRBJ2-7; clone size: -; CDR3 DNA: TGTGCCCTGGGGGTGGCGGGATTCCCCTACGAGCAGTACTTC; CDR3 protein: CALGVAGFPYEQYF
V gene: TRBV20-1; D gene: -; J gene: TRBJ2-7; clone size: -; CDR3 DNA: TGCAGTGCTAGGAAACTATACGAGCAGTACTTC; CDR3 protein: CSARKLYEQYF
V gene: TRBV5-1; D gene: -; J gene: TRBJ2-7; clone size: -; CDR3 DNA: TGCGCCAGCAGTTCGGGGTCAGGGGACGAGCAGTACTTC; CDR3 protein: CASSSGSGDEQYF
V gene: TRBV5-1; D gene: TRBD1; J gene: TRBJ1-4; clone size: -; CDR3 DNA: TGCGCCAGCCATACAGGGGGCGCCCGAACTAATGAAAAACTGTTTTTT; CDR3 protein: CASHTGGARTNEKLFF
V gene: TRBV14; D gene: TRBD2; J gene: TRBJ2-5; clone size: -; CDR3 DNA: TGTGCCAGCAGCTCCGCGGGGGGGCCGAAGACCCAGTACTTC; CDR3 protein: CASSSAGGPKTQYF
V gene: TRBV9; D gene: TRBD2; J gene: TRBJ2-1; clone size: -; CDR3 DNA: TGTGCCAGCAGCGCCCCCCCTCCGGGGGCTAGCGGGGGCCCCCGCTCCTACAATGAGCAGTTCTTC; CDR3 protein: CASSAPPPGASGGPRSYNEQFF
V gene: TRBV19; D gene: TRBD1; J gene: TRBJ1-2; clone size: -; CDR3 DNA: TGTGCCAGCCGATTAACGGGACAGGGGAACCCTAACTATGGCTACACCTTC; CDR3 protein: CASRLTGQGNPNYGYTF
V gene: TRBV29-1; D gene: -; J gene: TRBJ2-7; clone size: -; CDR3 DNA: TGCAGCGTTCACGCAGGGGGGCACCATACCTACGAGCAGTACTTC; CDR3 protein: CSVHAGGHHTYEQYF
V gene: TRBV29-1; D gene: -; J gene: TRBJ2-1; clone size: -; CDR3 DNA: TGCAGCGTTGAACTGGGGCTAGTCCTATACAATGAGCAGTTCTTC; CDR3 protein: CSVELGLVLYNEQFF
V gene: TRBV4-1; D gene: TRBD2; J gene: TRBJ2-3; clone size: -; CDR3 DNA: TGCGCCAGCAGCCAAGATGTGGGGGGGGTCACAGATACGCAGTATTTT; CDR3 protein: CASSQDVGGVTDTQYF
V gene: TRBV5-1; D gene: TRBD2; J gene: TRBJ2-2; clone size: once; CDR3 DNA: TGCGCCAGCAGCTTGGGACTAGCGGGAGCCAATTCCGGGGAGCTGTTTTTT; CDR3 protein: CASSLGLAGANSGELFF
V gene: TRBV28; D gene: TRBD1; J gene: TRBJ1-1; clone size: -; CDR3 DNA: TGTGCCAGCAGTTCACCGGGACAGTTGAACACTGAAGCTTTCTTT; CDR3 protein: CASSSPGQLNTEAFF
V gene: TRBV24-1; D gene: TRBD2; J gene: TRBJ2-1; clone size: -; CDR3 DNA: TGTGCCACCAGTGATCCCGGACTAGCGAAAGCTAATGAGCAGTTCTTC; CDR3 protein: CATSDPGLAKANEQFF
V gene: TRBV18; D gene: -; J gene: TRBJ2-7; clone size: -; CDR3 DNA: TGTGCCACCGGAAGGGACATCTACGAGCAGTACTTC; CDR3 protein: CATGRDIYEQYF
V gene: TRBV2; D gene: TRBD2; J gene: TRBJ2-3; clone size: -; CDR3 DNA: TGTGCCAGCAAAGCGGGAGGGTTCCCAGATACGCAGTATTTT; CDR3 protein: CASKAGGFPDTQYF
V gene: TRBV5-1; D gene: TRBD1; J gene: TRBJ1-2; clone size: -; CDR3 DNA: TGCGCCAGCAGCCCCGGGACAGGGGGCGGCTACACCTTC; CDR3 protein: CASSPGTGGGYTF
V gene: TRBV7-2; D gene: TRBD2; J gene: TRBJ2-1; clone size: -; CDR3 DNA: TGTGCCAGCAGCGCCCAGACTAGCGGAGAGCAGTTCTTC; CDR3 protein: CASSAQTSGEQFF
V gene: TRBV7-2; D gene: TRBD1; J gene: TRBJ2-4; clone size: once; CDR3 DNA: TGTGCCAGCAGCTACCTGGGACAGGCTGAAAACATTCAGTACTTC; CDR3 protein: CASSYLGQAENIQYF
V gene: TRBV10-3; D gene: TRBD1; J gene: TRBJ1-6; clone size: -; CDR3 DNA: TGTGCCATCAGTGCCGCCAGGGGGATCGATTCACCCCTCCACTTT; CDR3 protein: CAISAARGIDSPLHF
V gene: TRBV6-5; D gene: -; J gene: TRBJ1-3; clone size: -; CDR3 DNA: TGTGCCAGCAGCCGGGACACCTCTGGAAACACCATATATTTT; CDR3 protein: CASSRDTSGNTIYF
V gene: TRBV6-5; D gene: TRBD1; J gene: TRBJ1-1; clone size: -; CDR3 DNA: TGTGCCAGCAGCCGAACAGGGGTTGCTGAAGCTTTCTTT; CDR3 protein: CASSRTGVAEAFF
V gene: TRBV2; D gene: -; J gene: TRBJ1-6; clone size: -; CDR3 DNA: TGTGCCAGCAGTGACAACAGGGTCTATTCACCCCTCCACTTT; CDR3 protein: CASSDNRVYSPLHF
V gene: TRBV12-3/TRBV12-4; D gene: -; J gene: TRBJ1-1; clone size: few; CDR3 DNA: TGTGCCAGCAGGCCCGGGACTGCCCTGATGGCTTTCTTT; CDR3 protein: CASRPGTALMAFF
V gene: TRBV7-9; D gene: -; J gene: TRBJ2-7; clone size: -; CDR3 DNA: TGTGCCAGCAGCTTATTGTCCGGAGCCTACGAGCAGTACTTC; CDR3 protein: CASSLLSGAYEQYF
V gene: TRBV6-5; D gene: -; J gene: TRBJ2-3; clone size: -; CDR3 DNA: TGTGCCAGCAGCCCCGGCGGGGTTGTAGATACGCAGTATTTT; CDR3 protein: CASSPGGVVDTQYF
V gene: TRBV18; D gene: TRBD1; J gene: TRBJ2-3; clone size: -; CDR3 DNA: TGTGCCAGCTCACCGGGACAGGTCACCACAGATACGCAGTATTTT; CDR3 protein: CASSPGQVTTDTQYF
V gene: TRBV5-1; D gene: -; J gene: TRBJ1-3; clone size: -; CDR3 DNA: TGCGCCAGCAGCCGGGACTCTTCGAACTCTGGAAACACCATATATTTT; CDR3 protein: CASSRDSSNSGNTIYF